This TCR beta chain was recovered during a study of shared clonotypes between healthy human individuals. Study-level information: Aged between 18 and 49, the donors were two women and three men.

J lost 0 bases, V lost 4 bases, and 2 bases had no gene match. This CDR3 has 13 amino acids. Germline loops: CDR1 SQVTM, CDR2 ANQGSEA. A word on this clone: This specimen includes other DNA sequences encoding the same CDR3.

The assay was immunoSEQ multiplex PCR, and TCRdb's table has in-frame clones only and misses some. The table shows about 1.5 million clones, with 95% to 99% occurring only once. Sequenced sample: naive CD4+ T cells sorted from blood. Subset given: CD45RA+ positively selected. This clonotype was obtained from a man younger than 45 in good health. The chain employs TRBV29-1 and TRBJ2-5, with 7 nucleotides matching TRBD1. The CDR3 sequence is CSVVGQYQETQYF. The CDR3 DNA reads as TGCAGCGTTGTGGGACAGTACCAAGAGACCCAGTACTTC.